This TCR beta chain was captured by sequencing in a study of CD8+CD57+ T cells in acquired aplastic anemia (dated by TCRdb to the late 2010s). Background on the whole study: On average, sorted CD4+ and CD8+ cells yielded 3 to 4 ug of extracted DNA, with a range of roughly 0.17 to 30 ug. For healthy donor samples, the average read count was about 10 million for CD4+ cells and approximately 11 million for CD8+ cells. Results and caveats for the whole study, not just this receptor: Although 25 to 30 CD8+ CDR3 sequences were shared by patients and controls, these sequences appeared highly expressed in patients and within the immunodominant clones of patients. No significant difference in CD8+ Simpson's diversity was found between patients and healthy controls (P=0.060).

On this clonotype: No cognate antigen has been identified for it. Per-base qualities were not stored, and no clone one base away is much larger.

The germline V end is reduced by 2 bases and the J end by 11 bases; junction bases left unmatched: 6. Spanning cysteine to phenylalanine, the CDR3 consists of 14 amino acids. Only the CDR3 region is kept as DNA, spanning 42 bases read in frame from base 1. The germline V gene supplies CDR1 MGHDK and CDR2 SYGVNS. Genomic DNA served as template for TCR beta VDJ combination and CDR3 sequence profiling. An Illumina HiSeq 2000 was the platform used for TCR repertoire sequencing. On the study's bioinformatics: TRBV/TRBJ rearrangement plots, CDR3 size and DJ length profiles, and Simpson's diversity index were used to assess repertoires. The most abundant DNA sequence in the deep sequencing data was taken as the immunodominant clone. CDR3 amino acid sequences were checked for sharing across subjects and were also compared against the VDJdb database and published repertoires. TCRdb passed the public sequencing reads through fastp at Q25 and MiXCR, retaining productive beta sequences. Every entry covers one CDR3 protein and lists the most common genes and DNA from its rows. The V and J calls reflect TCRdb's pipeline rather than the authors' work. The sample yields a few hundred thousand distinct CDR3 sequences; over 60% were counted once. Over 25% of the sample comes from the top ten.

In the study, sorted CD4+ and CD8+ blood T cells from patients with severe aplastic anemia and from healthy subjects underwent deep sequencing of TCR repertoires. Ficoll-Paque density gradient centrifugation was used to isolate peripheral blood mononuclear cells. CD4+ and CD8+ T cells were sorted by FACS or magnetic beads before DNA extraction. The chain couples TRBV25-1 to TRBJ1-6, with 7 bases aligning to TRBD1. The sequenced sample was sorted CD4+, CD8+, or CD8+CD57+ T cells (not recorded which) from PBMCs. The sequence was collected from a human donor in good health. The CDR3 region: CASSERQGPAPLHF. Here is the DNA: TGTGCCAGCAGTGAACGACAGGGCCCTGCACCCCTCCACTTT.